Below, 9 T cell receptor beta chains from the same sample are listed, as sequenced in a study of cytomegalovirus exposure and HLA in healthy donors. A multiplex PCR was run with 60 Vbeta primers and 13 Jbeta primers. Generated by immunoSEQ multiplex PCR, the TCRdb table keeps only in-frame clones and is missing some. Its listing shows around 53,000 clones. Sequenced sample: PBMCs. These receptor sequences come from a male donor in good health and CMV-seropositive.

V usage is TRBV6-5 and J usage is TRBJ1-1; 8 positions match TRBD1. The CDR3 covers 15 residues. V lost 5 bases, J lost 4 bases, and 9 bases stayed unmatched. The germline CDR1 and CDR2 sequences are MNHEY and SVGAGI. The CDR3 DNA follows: TGTGCCAGCAGTAGCAAAACAGGGGGAGGCACTGAAGCTTTCTTT. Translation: CASSSKTGGGTEAFF.

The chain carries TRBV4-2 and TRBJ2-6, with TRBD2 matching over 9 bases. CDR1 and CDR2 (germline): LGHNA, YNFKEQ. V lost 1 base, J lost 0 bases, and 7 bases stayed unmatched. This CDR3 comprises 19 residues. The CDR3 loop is CASSQGAGGDPSGANVLTF. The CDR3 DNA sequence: TGTGCCAGCAGCCAAGGGGCGGGGGGGGACCCCTCTGGGGCCAACGTCCTGACTTTC.

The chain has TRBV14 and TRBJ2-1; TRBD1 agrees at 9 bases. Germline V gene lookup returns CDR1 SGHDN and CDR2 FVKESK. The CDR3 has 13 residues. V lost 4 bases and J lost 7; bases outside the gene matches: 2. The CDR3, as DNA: TGTGCCAGCAGCCCGGGACAGGGTAATGAGCAGTTCTTC. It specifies CASSPGQGNEQFF.

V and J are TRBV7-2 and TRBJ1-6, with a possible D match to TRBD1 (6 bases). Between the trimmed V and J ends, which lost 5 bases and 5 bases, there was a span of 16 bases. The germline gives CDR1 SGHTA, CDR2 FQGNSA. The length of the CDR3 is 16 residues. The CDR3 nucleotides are TGTGCCAGCAGCCTTGGGGGGGCAGGGGATAATTCACCCCTCCACTTT. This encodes CASSLGGAGDNSPLHF.

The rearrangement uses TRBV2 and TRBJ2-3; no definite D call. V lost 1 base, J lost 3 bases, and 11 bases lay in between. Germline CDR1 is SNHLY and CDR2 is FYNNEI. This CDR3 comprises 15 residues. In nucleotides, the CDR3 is TGTGCCAGCAGTGAAGGCCGGGTCGGAACAGATACGCAGTATTTT. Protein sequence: CASSEGRVGTDTQYF.

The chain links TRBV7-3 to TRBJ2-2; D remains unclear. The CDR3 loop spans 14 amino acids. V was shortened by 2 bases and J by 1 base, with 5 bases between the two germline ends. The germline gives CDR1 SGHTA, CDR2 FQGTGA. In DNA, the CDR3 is TGTGCCAGCAGCTTAGCGATGAACACCGGGGAGCTGTTTTTT. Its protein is CASSLAMNTGELFF.

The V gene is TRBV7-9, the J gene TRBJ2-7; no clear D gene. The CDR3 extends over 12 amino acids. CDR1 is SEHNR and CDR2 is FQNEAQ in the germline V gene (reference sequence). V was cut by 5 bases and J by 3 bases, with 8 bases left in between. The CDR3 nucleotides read TGTGCCAGCAGCCCAGAATTCTACGAGCAGTACTTC. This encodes CASSPEFYEQYF. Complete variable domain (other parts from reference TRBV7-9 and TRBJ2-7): DTGVSQNPRHKITKRGQNVTFRCDPISEHNRLYWYRQTLGQGPEFLTYFQNEAQLEKSRLLSDRFSAERPKGSFSTLEIQRTEQGDSAMYLCASSPEFYEQYFGPGTRLTVT.

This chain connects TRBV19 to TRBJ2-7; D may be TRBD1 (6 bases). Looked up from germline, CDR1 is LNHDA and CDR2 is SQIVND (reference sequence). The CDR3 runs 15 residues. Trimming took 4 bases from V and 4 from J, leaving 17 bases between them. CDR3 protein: CASSKRQDPPYEQYF. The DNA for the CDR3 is TGTGCCAGTAGTAAGCGACAGGATCCCCCTTACGAGCAGTACTTC.

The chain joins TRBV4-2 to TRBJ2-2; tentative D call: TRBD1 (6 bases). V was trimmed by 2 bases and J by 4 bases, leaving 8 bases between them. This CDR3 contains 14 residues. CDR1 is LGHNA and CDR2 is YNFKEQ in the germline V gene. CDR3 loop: CASSQPDSTGELFF. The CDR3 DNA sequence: TGTGCCAGCAGCCAACCGGACAGCACCGGGGAGCTGTTTTTT.